This T cell receptor (beta chain) was captured by sequencing in a study of T cells in Graves' hyperthyroidism and ophthalmopathy. General study points: Blood also showed most of the thyroid clonotypes that were expanded above 0.001.

It was RNA transcripts that yielded the amplified TCR beta CDR3 regions. The TCR CDR3 first-round RT-PCR relied on the HTBI primer set. TCRdb passed the multiplex PCR reads through MiXCR, listing each CDR3 protein once. The repertoire consists of 27,000 or so distinct CDR3 sequences, with 40% to 55% occurring once and the leading ten covering around 10%. This clonotype was detected only a few times. Antigen specificity is unknown. The CDR3 is made up of 15 amino acids. Germline-derived CDR1 and CDR2 are LNHDA and SQIVND (reference sequence). The ends lost 8 bases at V and 6 bases at J; junction bases unmatched: 11.

Material: blood. The sequence came from a woman in her thirties with Graves' hyperthyroidism. The genes are TRBV19 and TRBJ2-7, with TRBD1 matching 12 bases. CDR3 DNA: TGTGCCAGTTATGGTAGGGACAGGGGGCCGATCGAGCAGTACTTC. It translates to CASYGRDRGPIEQYF.